This TCR beta chain was identified in a study of cytomegalovirus exposure and HLA in healthy donors. It was with 60 Vbeta and 13 Jbeta primers that the PCR ran. Profiling relied on immunoSEQ multiplex PCR, and the TCRdb table lists in-frame clones only, not all of them. The sample contains 130,000 to 150,000 clones, around 80% of which appear only once. CDR3 length equals 14 residues. Trimming left V 1 base short and J 3 bases short, with 10 bases between. Germline CDR1 reads SGHTA; CDR2 reads FQGNSA. This clonotype was obtained from a woman aged 60-75 years in good health and CMV-seropositive. Specimen: PBMCs. The chain is built from TRBV7-2 and TRBJ2-7; possible D gene TRBD2, 6 bases. The CDR3 here is CASSLGARDYEQYF. In nucleotides, the CDR3 is TGTGCCAGCAGCTTAGGTGCGCGGGACTACGAGCAGTACTTC.